The 19 T cell receptor beta chains presented below share a single source sample, sequenced in a study of blood T cell repertoires in COVID-19. Sequenced by immunoSEQ multiplex PCR; TCRdb stores in-frame clones only, minus some. The sample lists 70,000 to 90,000 clones, around 79% occurring once. The sequenced material came from peripheral blood. The receptors come from a human donor in a cohort sampled during active COVID-19.

The gene calls are TRBV7-9 and TRBJ1-2, with 8 bases aligning to TRBD1. In germline, CDR1 is SEHNR, CDR2 FQNEAQ (reference sequence). CDR3 length: 19 residues. J lost 1 base, V lost 1 base, and 14 bases had no gene match. The CDR3 bases are TGTGCCAGCAGCTTAGGGGACGGGACAGGAACCCGTCATAACTATGGCTACACCTTC. Amino acids: CASSLGDGTGTRHNYGYTF.

This clone was detected a few times. The chain joins TRBV27 to TRBJ2-1; 8 bases fit TRBD1. Germline trimming cut 5 bases from V and 7 bases from J; bases unmatched to any gene: 7. The CDR3 sequence is 14 residues long. Germline CDR1 and CDR2: MNHEY and SMNVEV (reference sequence). The CDR3 spells CASSITQGGNEQFF. The CDR3 DNA reads TGTGCCAGCAGTATCACACAGGGGGGTAATGAGCAGTTCTTC.

The chain recombines TRBV6-6 with TRBJ2-1; 7 bases are a match to TRBD2. The ends lost 6 bases at V and 4 bases at J; junction bases unmatched: 3. There are 13 residues in the CDR3. Germline V gene data show CDR1 as MNHNY and CDR2 as SVGAGI (reference sequence). The CDR3 bases are TGTGCCAGCAGGGGAGCGGGATACAATGAGCAGTTCTTC. This sequence encodes CASRGAGYNEQFF.

CDR3 protein: CATTAPRGASDIQYF. In DNA, the CDR3 is TGTGCCACCACTGCACCGCGGGGGGCGTCGGACATTCAGTACTTC. The chain joins TRBV15 to TRBJ2-4; TRBD2 matches at 8 bases. Trimming removed 7 bases from V and 8 bases from J; junction bases left unmatched: 13. Germline V gene sequence: CDR1 LNHNV, CDR2 YYDKDF (reference sequence). This CDR3 comprises 15 residues. The full variable domain, completed using reference TRBV15 and TRBJ2-4, is DAMVIQNPRYQVTQFGKPVTLSCSQTLNHNVMYWYQQKSSQAPKLLFHYYDKDFNNEADTPDNFQSRRPNTSFCFLDIRSPGLGDTAMYLCATTAPRGASDIQYFGAGTRLSVL.

In its sample, this clone was seen a few times. The V call is TRBV28, the J call TRBJ1-6; D gene unclear. The germline V gene has CDR1 MDHEN and CDR2 SYDVKM. V lost 4 bases, J lost 8 bases, and 9 bases lay in between. There are 13 residues in the CDR3. CDR3 region: CASSSRFYSPLHF. CDR3 DNA: TGTGCCAGCAGTTCGAGATTTTATTCACCCCTCCACTTT.

V is TRBV27 and J is TRBJ2-5; 11 bases align to TRBD2. The CDR3 is made up of 13 amino acids. Looked up from germline, CDR1 is MNHEY and CDR2 is SMNVEV (reference sequence). V lost 6 bases to trimming and J lost 5 bases; unmatched junction nucleotides: 2. The CDR3 sequence: CASSRTSGETQYF. The CDR3, as DNA: TGTGCCAGCAGCCGGACTAGCGGGGAGACCCAGTACTTC.

This clone was seen more than once but under ten times. The chain couples TRBV24-1 to TRBJ2-3; D remains unclear. This CDR3 spans 14 amino acids. V lost 3 bases and J 2 bases, leaving 8 bases between the germline ends. The germline V gene encodes CDR1 KGHDR and CDR2 SFDVKD. The CDR3 region is CATSDPTVTDTQYF. CDR3 in DNA: TGTGCCACCAGTGATCCGACTGTCACAGATACGCAGTATTTT.

The chain has TRBV5-1 and TRBJ1-4, with D hard to call. Trimming took 3 bases from V and 5 from J, leaving 11 bases between them. This CDR3 has 14 residues. Per the germline V gene, CDR1 is SGHRS and CDR2 is YFSETQ. The CDR3 protein is CASSSYRENEKLFF. In nucleotides, the CDR3 is TGCGCCAGCAGCTCCTACCGCGAGAATGAAAAACTGTTTTTT.

The chain couples TRBV11-3 to TRBJ1-2, with a weak D call TRBD1 (6 bases). CDR3 length: 13 residues. V lost 5 bases and J lost 5, with 12 bases in between. The germline V gene encodes CDR1 SGHNT and CDR2 YENEEA. CDR3 protein: CASSPPGQYGYTF. CDR3 coding DNA: TGTGCCAGCAGCCCTCCGGGACAATATGGCTACACCTTC.

The chain combines TRBV5-4 with TRBJ1-4; 10 positions match TRBD1. J lost 8 bases, V lost 0 bases, and 4 bases had no gene match. The CDR3 consists of 15 residues. Germline assignment: CDR1 SGHNT and CDR2 YYREEE (reference sequence). In nucleotides, the CDR3 is TGTGCCAGCAGCTTGGAGGGACAGGGGAGCGAAAAACTGTTTTTT. Protein: CASSLEGQGSEKLFF. The entire variable domain, with the rest obtained from reference TRBV5-4 and TRBJ1-4, is as follows: ETGVTQSPTHLIKTRGQQVTLRCSSQSGHNTVSWYQQALGQGPQFIFQYYREEENGRGNFPPRFSGLQFPNYSSELNVNALELDDSALYLCASSLEGQGSEKLFFGSGTQLSVL.

The V gene is TRBV19, the J gene TRBJ1-1; a weak D match, TRBD1 (6 bases). Deletions cut 6 bases from V and 4 bases from J, with 15 bases between. Germline assignment: CDR1 LNHDA and CDR2 SQIVND (reference sequence). The CDR3 contains 14 residues. Here the CDR3 DNA reads TGTGCCAGTAGCTCCGCCAGGGGAATCACTGAAGCTTTCTTT. It codes for CASSSARGITEAFF.

The gene calls are TRBV27 and TRBJ1-1; 8 nucleotides match TRBD1. This CDR3 is built from 15 residues. The V segment lost 5 bases and the J segment 11 bases; nucleotides outside the gene matches: 16. Germline CDR1 and CDR2: MNHEY and SMNVEV (reference sequence). Written as DNA, the CDR3 is TGTGCCAGCAGTATCCGACAGGGGAGTTTAGGTGGGGCTTTCTTT. Its translation is CASSIRQGSLGGAFF.

The rearrangement links TRBV19 to TRBJ1-1; 10 bases line up with TRBD1. The CDR3 consists of 15 residues. The germline gives CDR1 LNHDA, CDR2 SQIVND (reference sequence). Trimming cost V 4 bases and J 1 base; bases outside gene matches: 3. CDR3: CASSRGDRGNTEAFF. The CDR3 coding sequence is TGTGCCAGTAGTAGGGGGGACAGGGGGAACACTGAAGCTTTCTTT.

This clone came up once. The gene calls are TRBV12-5 and TRBJ2-3, with D uncertain. V lost 2 bases and J 1 base, leaving 10 bases between the germline ends. CDR1 is LGHNT, CDR2 FRNRAP, per germline. The CDR3 contains 15 residues. Written as DNA, the CDR3 is TGTGCTAGTGGTTTGTATAGGAGCCGCACAGATACGCAGTATTTT. This translates into CASGLYRSRTDTQYF.

The chain's CDR3 is CASSLWTEGLVGETQYF. CDR3 nucleotide sequence: TGTGCCAGCAGCTTATGGACAGAGGGCCTCGTAGGGGAGACCCAGTACTTC. The genes are TRBV7-9 and TRBJ2-5; tentative D call: TRBD1 (6 bases). The CDR3 length is 17 residues. The V gene's germline CDR1 is SEHNR and CDR2 FQNEAQ (reference sequence). Trimming stripped 2 bases from V and 5 bases from J, with 21 bases between.

The chain is built from TRBV4-1 and TRBJ1-3; D is possibly TRBD1 (5 bases). Deletions cut 0 bases from V and 0 bases from J, with 15 bases between. The CDR3 extends over 18 amino acids. Per the germline V gene, CDR1 is MGHRA and CDR2 is YSYEKL. The chain's CDR3 is CASSQESGGPFSGNTIYF. The CDR3 nucleotides read TGCGCCAGCAGCCAAGAATCGGGGGGACCGTTCTCTGGAAACACCATATATTTT.

CDR3: CASSDRGNQPQHF. In DNA, the CDR3 is TGTGCCAGCAGTGACAGGGGCAATCAGCCCCAGCATTTT. The genes are TRBV6-7 and TRBJ1-5; TRBD1 agrees at 7 bases. TRBV6-7 is an ORF, with its function uncertain. This CDR3 is 13 amino acids long. Trimming cost V 5 bases and J 2 bases; bases outside gene matches: 0.

This rearrangement joins TRBV5-4 to TRBJ2-5, with no clear D. The CDR3 is made up of 13 amino acids. Germline loops: CDR1 SGHNT, CDR2 YYREEE (reference sequence). V was cut by 4 bases and J by 5 bases, with 12 bases left in between. The CDR3 loop is CASSVPDTETQYF. The CDR3 DNA sequence: TGTGCCAGCAGCGTACCAGACACGGAGACCCAGTACTTC.

The CDR3 sequence: CASSPTSGLAGARETQYF. In nucleotides, the CDR3 is TGTGCCAGCTCACCTACATCGGGACTAGCGGGAGCAAGAGAGACCCAGTACTTC. The chain recombines TRBV18 with TRBJ2-5, with TRBD2 matching 14 bases. The CDR3 totals 18 residues. V was pared by 3 bases and J by 4 bases, with 10 bases of the junction left unmatched. Germline V gives CDR1 KGHSH, CDR2 LQKENI.